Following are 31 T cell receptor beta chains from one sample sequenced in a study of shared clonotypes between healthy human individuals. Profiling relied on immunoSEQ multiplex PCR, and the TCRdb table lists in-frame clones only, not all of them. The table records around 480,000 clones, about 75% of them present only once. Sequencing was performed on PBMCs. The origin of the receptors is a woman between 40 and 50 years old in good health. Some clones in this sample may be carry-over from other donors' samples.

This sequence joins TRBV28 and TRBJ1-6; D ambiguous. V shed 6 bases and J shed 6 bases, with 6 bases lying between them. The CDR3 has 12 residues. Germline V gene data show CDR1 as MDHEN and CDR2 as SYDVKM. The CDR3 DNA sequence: TGTGCCAGCAGAACGTTTAATTCACCCCTCCACTTT. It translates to CASRTFNSPLHF.

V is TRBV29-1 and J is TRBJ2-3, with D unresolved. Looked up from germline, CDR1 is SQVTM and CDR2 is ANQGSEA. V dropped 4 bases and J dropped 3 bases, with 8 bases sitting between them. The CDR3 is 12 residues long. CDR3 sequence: CSVVPGTDTQYF. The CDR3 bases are TGCAGCGTTGTGCCAGGAACAGATACGCAGTATTTT.

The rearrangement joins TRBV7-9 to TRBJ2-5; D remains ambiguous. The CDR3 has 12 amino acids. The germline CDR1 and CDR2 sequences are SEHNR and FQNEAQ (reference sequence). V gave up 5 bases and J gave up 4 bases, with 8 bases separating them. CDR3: CASSKWSETQYF. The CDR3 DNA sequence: TGTGCCAGCAGCAAGTGGTCAGAGACCCAGTACTTC.

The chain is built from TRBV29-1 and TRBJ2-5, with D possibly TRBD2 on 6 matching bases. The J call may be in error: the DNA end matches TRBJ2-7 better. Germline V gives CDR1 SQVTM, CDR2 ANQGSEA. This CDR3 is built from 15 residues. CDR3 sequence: CSARPGATGPYEQYF. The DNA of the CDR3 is TGCAGCGCCCGCCCGGGAGCGACCGGCCCCTACGAGCAGTACTTC.

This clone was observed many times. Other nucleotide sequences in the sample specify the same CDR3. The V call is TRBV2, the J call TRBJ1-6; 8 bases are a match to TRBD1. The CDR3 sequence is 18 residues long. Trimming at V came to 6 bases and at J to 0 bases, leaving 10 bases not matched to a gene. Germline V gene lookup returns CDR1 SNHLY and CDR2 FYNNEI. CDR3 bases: TGTGCCAGCAGACCGGGACAGGCCGGGGGCTCCTATAATTCACCCCTCCACTTT. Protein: CASRPGQAGGSYNSPLHF. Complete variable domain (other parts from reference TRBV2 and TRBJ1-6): EPEVTQTPSHQVTQMGQEVILRCVPISNHLYFYWYRQILGQKVEFLVSFYNNEISEKSEIFDDQFSVERPDGSNFTLKIRSTKLEDSAMYFCASRPGQAGGSYNSPLHFGNGTRLTVT.

The CDR3 nucleotides are TGTGCCAGCAGCCAGGAATGGACTAGCGGGAAGAGAGGGACCCAGTACTTC. Its protein is CASSQEWTSGKRGTQYF. The chain has TRBV4-2 and TRBJ2-5; 12 bases are shared with TRBD2. V dropped 3 bases and J dropped 7; count of bases not matched to a gene: 12. This CDR3 comprises 17 residues. Germline CDR1 reads LGHNA; CDR2 reads YNFKEQ.

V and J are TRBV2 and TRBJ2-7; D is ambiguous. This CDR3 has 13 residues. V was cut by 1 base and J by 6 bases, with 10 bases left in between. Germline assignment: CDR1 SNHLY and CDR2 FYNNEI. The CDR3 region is CASSEGGRVEQYF. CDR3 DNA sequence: TGTGCCAGCAGTGAAGGCGGCCGGGTCGAGCAGTACTTC.

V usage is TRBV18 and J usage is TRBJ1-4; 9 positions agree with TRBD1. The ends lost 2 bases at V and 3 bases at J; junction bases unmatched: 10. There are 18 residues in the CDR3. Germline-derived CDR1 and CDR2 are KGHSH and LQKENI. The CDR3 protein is CASSPNRDRVVSNEKLFF. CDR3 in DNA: TGTGCCAGCTCACCAAACCGGGACAGGGTTGTATCTAATGAAAAACTGTTTTTT.

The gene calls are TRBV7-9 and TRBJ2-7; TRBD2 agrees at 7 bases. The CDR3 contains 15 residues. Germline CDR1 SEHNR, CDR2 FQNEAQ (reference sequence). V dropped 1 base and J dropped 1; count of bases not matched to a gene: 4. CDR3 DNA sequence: TGTGCCAGCAGCTTAGTGGCTAGCGGTTCCTACGAGCAGTACTTC. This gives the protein CASSLVASGSYEQYF.

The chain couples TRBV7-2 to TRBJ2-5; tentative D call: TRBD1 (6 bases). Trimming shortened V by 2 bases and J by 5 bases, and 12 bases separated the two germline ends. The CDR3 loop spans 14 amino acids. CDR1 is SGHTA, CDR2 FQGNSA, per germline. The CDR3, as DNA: TGTGCCAGCAGCTTAATGGGGGCCTCTGAGACCCAGTACTTC. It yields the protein CASSLMGASETQYF.

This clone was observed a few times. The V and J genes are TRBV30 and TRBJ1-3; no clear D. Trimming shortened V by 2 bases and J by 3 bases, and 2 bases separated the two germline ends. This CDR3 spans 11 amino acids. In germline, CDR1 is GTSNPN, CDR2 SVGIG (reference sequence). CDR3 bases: TGTGCCTGGAGTAATGGAAACACCATATATTTT. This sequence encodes CAWSNGNTIYF.

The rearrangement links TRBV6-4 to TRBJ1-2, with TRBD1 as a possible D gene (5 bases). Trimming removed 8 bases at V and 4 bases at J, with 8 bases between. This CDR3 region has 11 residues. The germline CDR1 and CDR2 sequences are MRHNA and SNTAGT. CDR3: CASRGVYGYTF. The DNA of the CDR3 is TGTGCCAGCCGAGGGGTCTATGGCTACACCTTC.

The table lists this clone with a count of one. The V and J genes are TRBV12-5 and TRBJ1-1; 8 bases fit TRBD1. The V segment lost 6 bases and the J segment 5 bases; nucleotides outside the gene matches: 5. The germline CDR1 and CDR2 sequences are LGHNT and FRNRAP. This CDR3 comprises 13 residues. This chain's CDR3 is CASGATGDTEAFF. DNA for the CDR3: TGTGCTAGTGGCGCGACAGGGGATACTGAAGCTTTCTTT.

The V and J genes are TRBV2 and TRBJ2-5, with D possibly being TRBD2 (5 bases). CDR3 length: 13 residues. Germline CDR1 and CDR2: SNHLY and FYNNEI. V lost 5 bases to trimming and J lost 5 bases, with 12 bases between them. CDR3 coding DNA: TGTGCCAGCAGTCCGGACTTCGGTGAGACCCAGTACTTC. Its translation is CASSPDFGETQYF.

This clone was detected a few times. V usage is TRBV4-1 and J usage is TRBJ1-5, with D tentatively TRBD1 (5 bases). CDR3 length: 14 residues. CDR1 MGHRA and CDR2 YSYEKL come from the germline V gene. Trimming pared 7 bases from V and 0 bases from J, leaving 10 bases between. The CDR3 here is CASKRDFSNQPQHF. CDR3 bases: TGCGCCAGCAAAAGGGACTTTAGCAATCAGCCCCAGCATTTT.

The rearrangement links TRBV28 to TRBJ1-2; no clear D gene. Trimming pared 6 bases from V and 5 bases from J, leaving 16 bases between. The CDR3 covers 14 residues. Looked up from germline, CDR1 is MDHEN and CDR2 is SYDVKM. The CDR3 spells CASSNREVSYGYTF. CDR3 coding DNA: TGTGCCAGCAGCAATCGGGAGGTCTCGTATGGCTACACCTTC.

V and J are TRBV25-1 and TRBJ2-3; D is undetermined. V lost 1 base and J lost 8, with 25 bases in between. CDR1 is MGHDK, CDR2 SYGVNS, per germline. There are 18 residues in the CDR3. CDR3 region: CASSESRFEANAQSTQYF. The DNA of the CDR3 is TGTGCCAGCAGTGAATCCCGTTTCGAGGCGAACGCCCAGAGTACGCAGTATTTT.

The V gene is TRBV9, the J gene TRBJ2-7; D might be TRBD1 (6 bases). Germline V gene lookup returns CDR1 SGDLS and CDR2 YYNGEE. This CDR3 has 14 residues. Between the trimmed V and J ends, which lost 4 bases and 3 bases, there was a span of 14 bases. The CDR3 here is CASSPRQEGYEQYF. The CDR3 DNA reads TGTGCCAGCAGCCCCCGACAGGAAGGCTACGAGCAGTACTTC.

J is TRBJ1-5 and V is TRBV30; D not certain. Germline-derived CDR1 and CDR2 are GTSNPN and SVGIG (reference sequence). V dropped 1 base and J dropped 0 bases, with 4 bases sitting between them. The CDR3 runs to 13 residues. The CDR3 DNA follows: TGTGCCTGGAGTGCGAATAGCAATCAGCCCCAGCATTTT. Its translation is CAWSANSNQPQHF.

CDR3 sequence reads: CASSLRGRNPTNTGELFF. CDR3 coding DNA: TGCGCCAGCAGCCTCCGGGGGCGGAACCCTACGAACACCGGGGAGCTGTTTTTT. The genes are TRBV5-1 and TRBJ2-2; D tentatively reads TRBD1 or TRBD2 (6 bases each). Trimming took off 4 bases at V and 0 bases at J, with 19 bases between the two ends. Germline lookup yields CDR1 SGHRS and CDR2 YFSETQ. The CDR3 is made up of 18 amino acids.

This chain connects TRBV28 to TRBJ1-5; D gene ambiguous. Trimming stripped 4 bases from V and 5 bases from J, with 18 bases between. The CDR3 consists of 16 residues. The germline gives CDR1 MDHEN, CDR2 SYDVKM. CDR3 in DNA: TGTGCCAGCAGTTCCCAACTCAAAGGTTACTATCAGCCCCAGCATTTT. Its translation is CASSSQLKGYYQPQHF.

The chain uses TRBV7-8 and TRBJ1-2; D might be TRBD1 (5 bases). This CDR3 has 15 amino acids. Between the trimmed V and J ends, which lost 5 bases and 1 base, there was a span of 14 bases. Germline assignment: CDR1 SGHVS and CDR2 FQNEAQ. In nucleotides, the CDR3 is TGTGCCAGCAGCCAGGGACGCCGATTTAACTATGGCTACACCTTC. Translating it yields CASSQGRRFNYGYTF. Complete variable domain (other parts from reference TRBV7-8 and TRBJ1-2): GAGVSQSPRYKVAKRGQDVALRCDPISGHVSLFWYQQALGQGPEFLTYFQNEAQLDKSGLPSDRFFAERPEGSVSTLKIQRTQQEDSAVYLCASSQGRRFNYGYTFGSGTRLTVV.

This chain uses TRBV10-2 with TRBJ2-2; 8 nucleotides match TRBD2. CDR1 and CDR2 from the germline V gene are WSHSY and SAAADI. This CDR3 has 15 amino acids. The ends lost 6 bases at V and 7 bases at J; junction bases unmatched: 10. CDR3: CASSRAGGPNGELFF. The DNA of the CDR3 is TGCGCCAGCAGCAGGGCGGGAGGCCCCAACGGGGAGCTGTTTTTT.

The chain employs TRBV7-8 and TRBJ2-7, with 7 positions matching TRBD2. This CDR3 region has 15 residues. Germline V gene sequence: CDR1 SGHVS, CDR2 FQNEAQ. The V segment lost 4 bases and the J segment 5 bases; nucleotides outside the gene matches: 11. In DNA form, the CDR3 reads TGTGCCAGCAGCTCCCTAGGGGCGGGAGTGAACGAGCAGTACTTC. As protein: CASSSLGAGVNEQYF.

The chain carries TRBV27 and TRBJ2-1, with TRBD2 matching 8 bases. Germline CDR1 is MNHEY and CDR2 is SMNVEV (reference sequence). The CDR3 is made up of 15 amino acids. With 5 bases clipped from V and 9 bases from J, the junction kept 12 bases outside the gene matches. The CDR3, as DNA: TGTGCCAGCAGTAGAACTAGCGGCCCTTCTGGTGAGCAGTTCTTC. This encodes CASSRTSGPSGEQFF.

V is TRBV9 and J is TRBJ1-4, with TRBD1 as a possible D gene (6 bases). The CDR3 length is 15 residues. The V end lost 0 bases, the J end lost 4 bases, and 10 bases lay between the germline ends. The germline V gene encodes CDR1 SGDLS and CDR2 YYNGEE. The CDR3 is CASSVDGQFNEKLFF. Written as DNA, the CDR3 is TGTGCCAGCAGCGTAGACGGACAGTTTAATGAAAAACTGTTTTTT.

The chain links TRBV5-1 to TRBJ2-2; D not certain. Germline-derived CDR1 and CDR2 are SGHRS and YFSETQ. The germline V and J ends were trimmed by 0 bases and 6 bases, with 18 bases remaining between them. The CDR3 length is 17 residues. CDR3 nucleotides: TGCGCCAGCAGCTTGGGTTTACGATATCGAGGCTCCGGGGAGCTGTTTTTT. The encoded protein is CASSLGLRYRGSGELFF.

CDR3 DNA: TGTGCCAGCAGTCTTAATCGGGGGGCTGGAAACACCATATATTTT. Translating gives CASSLNRGAGNTIYF. The V and J genes are TRBV7-2 and TRBJ1-3; D might be TRBD1 (5 bases). Trimming removed 6 bases from V and 2 bases from J, with 14 bases in between. This CDR3 is 15 amino acids long. Germline assignment: CDR1 SGHTA and CDR2 FQGNSA.

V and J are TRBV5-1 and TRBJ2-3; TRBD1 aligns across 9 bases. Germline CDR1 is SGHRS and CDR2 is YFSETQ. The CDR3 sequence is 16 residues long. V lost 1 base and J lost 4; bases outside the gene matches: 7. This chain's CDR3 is CASSLLGQGPPDTQYF. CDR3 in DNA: TGCGCCAGCAGCTTGCTAGGACAGGGGCCCCCAGATACGCAGTATTTT.

CDR3 sequence reads: CASGPPGGGSDEQFF. As DNA, the CDR3 is TGTGCCAGCGGGCCCCCGGGGGGCGGGAGCGATGAGCAGTTCTTC. The gene calls are TRBV11-2 and TRBJ2-1; D possibly corresponds to TRBD2 (7 bases). V was clipped by 8 bases and J by 8 bases, with 22 bases between them. CDR1 SGHAT and CDR2 FQNNGV come from the germline V gene. This CDR3 contains 15 residues.

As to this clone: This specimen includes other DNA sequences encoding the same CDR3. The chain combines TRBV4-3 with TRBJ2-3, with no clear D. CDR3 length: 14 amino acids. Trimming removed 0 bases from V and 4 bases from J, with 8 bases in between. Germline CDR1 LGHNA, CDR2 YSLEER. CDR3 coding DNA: TGCGCCAGCAGCCAAGATCTGGCGGCAGATACGCAGTATTTT. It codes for CASSQDLAADTQYF.